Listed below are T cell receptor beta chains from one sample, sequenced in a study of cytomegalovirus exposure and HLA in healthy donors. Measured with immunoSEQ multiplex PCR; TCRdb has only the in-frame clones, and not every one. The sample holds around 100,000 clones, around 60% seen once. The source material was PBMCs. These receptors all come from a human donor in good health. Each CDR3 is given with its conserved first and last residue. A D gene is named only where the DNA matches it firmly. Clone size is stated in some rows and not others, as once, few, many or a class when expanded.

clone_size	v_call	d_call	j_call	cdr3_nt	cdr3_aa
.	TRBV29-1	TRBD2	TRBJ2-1	TGCAGCGCCGCGGGATCGGGAGGGCCCGATGAGCAGTTCTTC	CSAAGSGGPDEQFF
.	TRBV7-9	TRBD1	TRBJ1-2	TGTGCCAGCAGCACATGGGACAGTCTTTCCCCGTCCTACACCTTC	CASSTWDSLSPSYTF
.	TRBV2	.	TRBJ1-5	TGTGCCAGCAAGGCAGGGGATAAGCCCCAGCATTTT	CASKAGDKPQHF
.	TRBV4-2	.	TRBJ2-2	TGTGCCAGCAGCGTAGCGGTGGGGACCGGGGAGCTGTTTTTT	CASSVAVGTGELFF
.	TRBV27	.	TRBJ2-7	TGTGCCAGCAGTTTATCGGGGAGCCCTAACTACGAGCAGTACTTC	CASSLSGSPNYEQYF
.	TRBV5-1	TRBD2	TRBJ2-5	TGCGCCAGCAGCTTGGATCTAGCGGGCGGCCAAGAGACCCAGTACTTC	CASSLDLAGGQETQYF
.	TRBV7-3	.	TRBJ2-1	TGTGCCAGCAGCTTAACGTCCAGGGTGGGTGAGCAGTTCTTC	CASSLTSRVGEQFF
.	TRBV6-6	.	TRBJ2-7	TGTGCCAGCAGCAACCTCTACGAGCAGTACTTC	CASSNLYEQYF
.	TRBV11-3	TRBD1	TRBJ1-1	TGTGCCAGCAGCCGCGACAGGGACACTGAAGCTTTCTTT	CASSRDRDTEAFF
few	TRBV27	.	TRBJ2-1	TGTGCCAGCAGTTCGAGCTCCTACAATGAGCAGTTCTTC	CASSSSSYNEQFF
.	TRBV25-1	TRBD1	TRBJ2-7	TGTGCCAGCAGTGAATATTCAGGGGGCGGGCAGTACTTC	CASSEYSGGGQYF
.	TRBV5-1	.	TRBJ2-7	TGCGCCAGCAGGGGCAGCACCTCCTACGAGCAGTACTTC	CASRGSTSYEQYF
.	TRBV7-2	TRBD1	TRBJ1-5	TGTGCCAGCAGCCCAAGGACAGGGGGCAATCAGCCCCAGCATTTT	CASSPRTGGNQPQHF
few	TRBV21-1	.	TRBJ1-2	TGTGCCAGCAGCAAAGGGGGCAACTATGGCTACACCTTC	CASSKGGNYGYTF
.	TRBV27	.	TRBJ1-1	TGTGCCAGCAGTTTTGGGCGGGGCGGGGAGGCTTTCTTT	CASSFGRGGEAFF
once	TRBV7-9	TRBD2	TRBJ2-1	TGTGCCAGCAGCGACGAGACTAGCGGGAGGGCCTACTACAATGAGCAGTTCTTC	CASSDETSGRAYYNEQFF
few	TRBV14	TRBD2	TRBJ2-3	TGTGCCAGCAGCCCGACGGGACTAGTGACAACAGATACGCAGTATTTT	CASSPTGLVTTDTQYF
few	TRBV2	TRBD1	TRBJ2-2	TGTGCCAGCGGGGAACAGGGGATATCCGGGGAGCTGTTTTTT	CASGEQGISGELFF
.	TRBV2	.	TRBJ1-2	TGTGCCAGACTTGGCGGCATGACGAGGGGCTACACCTTC	CARLGGMTRGYTF
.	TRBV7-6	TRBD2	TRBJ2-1	TGTGCCAGCAGGGGGACGGGAGGGACCCCAACGTTCTTC	CASRGTGGTPTFF
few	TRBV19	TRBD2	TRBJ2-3	TGTGCCAGTAGTATAGCGGGAGGAGGCACAGATACGCAGTATTTT	CASSIAGGGTDTQYF
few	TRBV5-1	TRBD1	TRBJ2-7	TGCGCCAGCAGCCCCCCGACAGGGGACGAGCAGTACTTC	CASSPPTGDEQYF
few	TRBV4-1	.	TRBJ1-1	TGCGCCAGCAGCCACCTACAGGGCGCGGTGACTGAAGCTTTCTTT	CASSHLQGAVTEAFF
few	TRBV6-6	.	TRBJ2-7	TGTGCCAGCAGCAAGAATACAGGGCCCTCCTACGAGCAGTACTTC	CASSKNTGPSYEQYF
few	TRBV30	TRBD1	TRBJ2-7	TGTGCCTGGAACAGAAGGACAGGGGACGCCCACGAGCAGTACTTC	CAWNRRTGDAHEQYF
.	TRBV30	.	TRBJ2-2	TGTGCCTGGAGTGTACGGGATGACGGGGAGCTGTTTTTT	CAWSVRDDGELFF
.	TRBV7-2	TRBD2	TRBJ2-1	TGTGCCAGCAGCTACGGCCTAGCGGGAGTCCGTGAGCAGTTCTTC	CASSYGLAGVREQFF
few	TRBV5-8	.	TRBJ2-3	TGTGCCAGCAGCTTGGCCGGGGGGCCTGCTAGCACAGATACGCAGTATTTT	CASSLAGGPASTDTQYF
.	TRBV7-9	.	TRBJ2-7	TGTGCCAGCAGCTTAACAGGCTACGAGCAGTACTTC	CASSLTGYEQYF
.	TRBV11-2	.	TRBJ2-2	TGTGCCAGCAGCGCGAGCGTCACCGGGGAGCTGTTTTTT	CASSASVTGELFF
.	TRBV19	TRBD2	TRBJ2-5	TGTGCCAGTAGTCCCTCCGGCGGGAGGGAGGAGACCCAGTACTTC	CASSPSGGREETQYF
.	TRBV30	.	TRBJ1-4	TGTGCCTGGAATGGGCGGGGCTCTAATGAAAAACTGTTTTTT	CAWNGRGSNEKLFF
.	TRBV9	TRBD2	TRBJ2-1	TGTGCCAGCAGCGCGCCCCTAGCGGGAGGGATCGATGAGCAGTTCTTC	CASSAPLAGGIDEQFF
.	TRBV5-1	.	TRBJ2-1	TGCGCCAGCAGCAAGGGGCAGGTCGACAATGAGCAGTTCTTC	CASSKGQVDNEQFF
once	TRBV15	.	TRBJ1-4	TGTGCCACCAGCGGACCCGTATGGAGGACTAATGAAAAACTGTTTTTT	CATSGPVWRTNEKLFF